The next 10 T cell receptor beta chains were all read from a single sample in a study of patients and donors after allogeneic stem cell transplantation. TCRdb called the RT-PCR reads again in MiXCR, with one record for every CDR3 protein. The profile shows under 200,000 distinct CDR3 sequences, around 30% of them singletons. Sequenced material: blood, either unsorted or a sorted T cell fraction (not recorded which). Receptor source: a human donor who was either an allogeneic HSCT recipient or a stem cell or donor lymphocyte infusion donor (not recorded which). It is not recorded whose cells these are; they may come from a transplant donor.

This clonotype was seen more than once but under ten times. V and J are TRBV9 and TRBJ1-5, with 7 nucleotides matching TRBD1. After removal of 0 bases from V and 1 base from J, the junction contained 13 bases not matched to a gene. Germline V gives CDR1 SGDLS, CDR2 YYNGEE. This CDR3 is built from 19 residues. The DNA of the CDR3 is TGTGCCAGCAGCGTAGGACCCTGGACAGGCCGCTGGAGCAATCAGCCCCAGCATTTT. This gives the protein CASSVGPWTGRWSNQPQHF.

This chain joins TRBV12-3 or TRBV12-4 and TRBJ1-2, with a tentative D call TRBD1 (5 bases). The CDR3 covers 12 residues. V lost 4 bases to trimming and J lost 7 bases, with 10 bases between them. The CDR3 loop is CASSSGNSGYTF. In DNA, the CDR3 is TGTGCCAGCAGTTCAGGGAATAGTGGCTACACCTTC.

This clonotype was picked up many times. This rearrangement joins TRBV10-3 to TRBJ2-5; D remains ambiguous. The V end was cut by 6 bases, the J end by 1 base, with 9 bases between. CDR3 size: 13 residues. Germline assignment: CDR1 ENHRY and CDR2 SYGVKD. The CDR3 DNA sequence: TGTGCCATCAGCTTGGTCGTCCAAGAGACCCAGTACTTC. This sequence encodes CAISLVVQETQYF.

The chain employs TRBV5-1 and TRBJ2-1, with no clear D. Trimming pared 0 bases from V and 2 bases from J, leaving 6 bases between. The CDR3 totals 14 residues. Germline V gives CDR1 SGHRS, CDR2 YFSETQ. The CDR3 nucleotides read TGCGCCAGCAGCTTGGAGCCGACCTACAATGAGCAGTTCTTC. Encoded protein: CASSLEPTYNEQFF.

This clonotype was counted many times. This chain uses TRBV2 with TRBJ1-2, with D hard to call. Per germline, CDR1 SNHLY and CDR2 FYNNEI. The CDR3 sequence is 14 residues long. Trimming stripped 3 bases from V and 3 bases from J, with 11 bases between. The CDR3 here is CASSDVQMDYGYTF. CDR3 coding DNA: TGTGCCAGCAGTGACGTCCAAATGGACTATGGCTACACCTTC.

The chain is built from TRBV20-1 and TRBJ2-7, with 8 nucleotides matching TRBD2. Trimming took 6 bases from V and 5 from J; bases not matched to a gene: 15. Germline CDR1 reads DFQATT; CDR2 reads SNEGSKA (reference sequence). CDR3 length: 15 amino acids. The CDR3 loop reads CSARWGAGDPNEQYF. The CDR3 region has the DNA TGCAGTGCGCGCTGGGGAGCGGGAGATCCGAACGAGCAGTACTTC.

In its sample, this clonotype was seen a few times. The V gene is TRBV29-1, the J gene TRBJ2-4, with D tentatively TRBD1 or TRBD2 (5 bases each). Germline assignment: CDR1 SQVTM and CDR2 ANQGSEA. The V and J ends lost 2 bases and 6 bases respectively, with 11 bases between them. The CDR3 is made up of 13 amino acids. CDR3 residues: CSVEWGLGNIQYF. Here the CDR3 DNA reads TGCAGCGTTGAATGGGGGTTAGGAAACATTCAGTACTTC. The full variable domain, its missing parts supplied by reference TRBV29-1 and TRBJ2-4, is SAVISQKPSRDICQRGTSLTIQCQVDSQVTMMFWYRQQPGQSLTLIATANQGSEATYESGFVIDKFPISRPNLTFSTLTVSNMSPEDSSIYLCSVEWGLGNIQYFGAGTRLSVL.

This clonotype was detected many times. The V and J genes are TRBV6-5 and TRBJ1-1, with D possibly TRBD1 on 5 matching bases. This CDR3 region has 15 residues. Germline-derived CDR1 and CDR2 are MNHEY and SVGAGI. Trimming took 4 bases from V and 4 from J, leaving 16 bases between them. CDR3 DNA: TGTGCCAGCAGTTTCTTAGCCCAGGGTGTCACTGAAGCTTTCTTT. Its protein is CASSFLAQGVTEAFF.

The rearrangement uses TRBV6-6 and TRBJ2-3, with D perhaps matching TRBD2 (6 bases). The germline V and J ends were trimmed by 1 base and 0 bases, with 8 bases remaining between them. The CDR3 extends over 15 amino acids. The germline CDR1 and CDR2 sequences are MNHNY and SVGAGI (reference sequence). The CDR3 sequence: CASSYWLASTDTQYF. In nucleotides, the CDR3 is TGTGCCAGCAGTTACTGGCTAGCGAGCACAGATACGCAGTATTTT.

V gene TRBV2 combines with J gene TRBJ2-5, with D uncertain. V was cut by 7 bases and J by 5 bases, with 11 bases left in between. The CDR3 is 12 residues long. The germline V gene has CDR1 SNHLY and CDR2 FYNNEI. The CDR3, as DNA: TGTGCCAGCATTCCCCCCGGGGAGACCCAGTACTTC. Amino acid sequence: CASIPPGETQYF.